The 30 T cell receptor beta chains below come from one sample, sequenced in a study of post-analysis software for immune sequencing data. These TCRs' antigens remain unknown. Libraries were made from TCR beta cDNA, and they carried unique molecular identifiers. TCRdb ran MiXCR on the PCR reads and lists one entry per CDR3 protein. The sample lists about 760,000 distinct CDR3 sequences, around 27% seen once, with more than 0.55% in the top ten. Study results and limitations: With TRBV5-6, TRBV5-1 and TRBV20-1 included, roughly five TRBV segments were more frequent in patients than in controls.

The specimen sequenced was blood. The receptors here all came from a girl aged 5 to 17 with multiple sclerosis.

This clonotype was detected only a few times. The chain carries TRBV27 and TRBJ2-6, with D tentatively TRBD2 (6 bases). The V end lost 2 bases, the J end lost 3 bases, and 11 bases lay between the germline ends. The germline V gene encodes CDR1 MNHEY and CDR2 SMNVEV (reference sequence). The CDR3 is 16 amino acids. The CDR3 loop is CASSLVGRGGANVLTF. The CDR3 region has the DNA TGTGCCAGCAGTTTAGTCGGGAGAGGTGGGGCCAACGTCCTGACTTTC.

This clonotype was detected ten times or more. The CDR3 loop reads CSARARTGVNYGYTF. CDR3 nucleotide sequence: TGCAGTGCCAGGGCTCGGACAGGGGTTAACTATGGCTACACCTTC. V gene TRBV20-1 combines with J gene TRBJ1-2, with 9 nucleotides matching TRBD1. The CDR3 consists of 15 residues. Losses at the gene ends were 6 bases for V and 1 base for J; bases not matched to a gene: 9. CDR1 and CDR2 (germline): DFQATT, SNEGSKA (reference sequence).

V is TRBV5-1 and J is TRBJ2-1; D is uncertain. Deletions cut 2 bases from V and 4 bases from J, with 10 bases between. The CDR3 totals 14 residues. Germline CDR1 SGHRS, CDR2 YFSETQ. CDR3: CASSLGAEYNEQFF. CDR3 nucleotide sequence: TGCGCCAGCAGCTTAGGCGCAGAGTACAATGAGCAGTTCTTC.

In this sample, this clonotype turned up a few times. V usage is TRBV9 and J usage is TRBJ2-5, with D unresolved. The J call may be faulty, since TRBJ2-7 better matches the DNA end. This CDR3 is built from 12 residues. CDR1 is SGDLS and CDR2 is YYNGEE in the germline V gene. DNA of the CDR3: TGTGCCAGCAGCGTAGGTAGGTCCGAGCAGTACTTC. Translating gives CASSVGRSEQYF.

The chain joins TRBV3-1 to TRBJ2-3, with D unresolved. The CDR3 sequence is 15 residues long. Looked up from germline, CDR1 is LGHDT and CDR2 is YNNKEL (reference sequence). V gave up 0 bases and J gave up 1 base, with 8 bases separating them. CDR3 nucleotides: TGTGCCAGCAGCCAAGAAAAACGGGGCACAGATACGCAGTATTTT. Translating it yields CASSQEKRGTDTQYF.

The chain is built from TRBV29-1 and TRBJ1-2; a possible D gene is TRBD1 (6 bases). The germline V and J ends were trimmed by 8 bases and 4 bases, with 17 bases remaining between them. The germline V gene encodes CDR1 SQVTM and CDR2 ANQGSEA. The length of the CDR3 is 13 residues. The CDR3 loop reads CSTGQPLGYGYTF. As DNA, the CDR3 is TGCAGCACCGGACAGCCTCTCGGCTATGGCTACACCTTC. The whole variable domain, remainder taken from reference TRBV29-1 and TRBJ1-2, is SAVISQKPSRDICQRGTSLTIQCQVDSQVTMMFWYRQQPGQSLTLIATANQGSEATYESGFVIDKFPISRPNLTFSTLTVSNMSPEDSSIYLCSTGQPLGYGYTFGSGTRLTVV.

This clonotype turned up a few times. The V gene is TRBV4-3, the J gene TRBJ2-7, with D perhaps matching TRBD2 (6 bases). The CDR3 has 13 residues. The ends were cut back, 4 bases at V and 1 base at J, with 8 bases in the middle. Germline values: CDR1 LGHNA, CDR2 YSLEER. In DNA form, the CDR3 reads TGCGCCAGCAGCCGGGACTGGTCCTACGAGCAGTACTTC. Amino acids: CASSRDWSYEQYF.

This clonotype was observed a handful of times. CDR3 amino acids: CASSLKGTSGTGELFF. CDR3 nucleotides: TGTGCCAGCAGCTTAAAGGGGACTAGCGGAACCGGGGAGCTGTTTTTT. V and J are TRBV11-2 and TRBJ2-2, with TRBD2 matching over 11 bases. V gave up 2 bases and J gave up 5 bases; unmatched junction bases: 4. The CDR3 is made up of 16 amino acids. The germline CDR1 and CDR2 sequences are SGHAT and FQNNGV. The full variable domain, in which reference TRBV11-2 and TRBJ2-2 provide the parts outside the CDR3, is EAGVAQSPRYKIIEKRQSVAFWCNPISGHATLYWYQQILGQGPKLLIQFQNNGVVDDSQLPKDRFSAERLKGVDSTLKIQPAKLEDSAVYLCASSLKGTSGTGELFFGEGSRLTVL.

This clonotype was seen only a few times. The chain couples TRBV12-3 or TRBV12-4 to TRBJ2-3; D gene unclear. V was trimmed by 5 bases and J by 0 bases, leaving 9 bases between them. The CDR3 runs to 14 residues. CDR3 region: CASSPEDSTDTQYF. CDR3 DNA: TGTGCCAGCAGTCCCGAGGACAGCACAGATACGCAGTATTTT.

In its sample, this clonotype was seen a few times. The chain has TRBV10-3 and TRBJ1-2; TRBD1 agrees at 8 bases. The CDR3 loop spans 13 amino acids. Germline V gene lookup returns CDR1 ENHRY and CDR2 SYGVKD. V was pared by 10 bases and J by 0 bases, with 4 bases of the junction left unmatched. CDR3 sequence reads: CATGQDPNYGYTF. The CDR3 region has the DNA TGTGCCACGGGACAGGACCCTAACTATGGCTACACCTTC.

The chain couples TRBV14 to TRBJ2-1; weak D call: TRBD2 (6 bases). There are 14 residues in the CDR3. V was cut by 1 base and J by 10 bases, with 14 bases left in between. Germline CDR1 SGHDN, CDR2 FVKESK. CDR3 bases: TGTGCCAGCAGCCAAGTTCGGCGCGGGGCAGAGCAGTTCTTC. Translating it yields CASSQVRRGAEQFF.

This chain links TRBV28 with TRBJ2-5, with 8 bases lining up with TRBD1. The CDR3 contains 16 residues. From germline, CDR1 is MDHEN and CDR2 SYDVKM. V gave up 7 bases and J gave up 4 bases; unmatched junction bases: 14. The CDR3 sequence is CASKGRQGRFGETQYF. The CDR3 DNA follows: TGTGCCAGCAAGGGCCGACAGGGGCGCTTTGGAGAGACCCAGTACTTC.

This CDR3 reads CSVASGKGSSYNEQFF. In nucleotides, the CDR3 is TGCAGCGTTGCGTCGGGTAAAGGGAGCTCCTACAATGAGCAGTTCTTC. This chain links TRBV29-1 with TRBJ2-1, with D maybe TRBD2 (5 bases). CDR3 length: 16 residues. Germline loops: CDR1 SQVTM, CDR2 ANQGSEA. Trimming removed 4 bases from V and 0 bases from J, with 16 bases in between.

The V call is TRBV3-1, the J call TRBJ1-5; D remains unclear. The CDR3 is made up of 15 amino acids. The V end was cut by 3 bases, the J end by 2 bases, with 11 bases between. Looked up from germline, CDR1 is LGHDT and CDR2 is YNNKEL (reference sequence). CDR3 bases: TGTGCCAGCAGCCATGGGTCGGGTGGCAATCAGCCCCAGCATTTT. As protein: CASSHGSGGNQPQHF. The full variable domain, with the rest looked up from reference TRBV3-1 and TRBJ1-5, is DTAVSQTPKYLVTQMGNDKSIKCEQNLGHDTMYWYKQDSKKFLKIMFSYNNKELIINETVPNRFSPKSPDKAHLNLHINSLELGDSAVYFCASSHGSGGNQPQHFGDGTRLSIL.

This clonotype was found a few times. The genes are TRBV20-1 and TRBJ2-5; perhaps TRBD2 as D (7 bases). Germline CDR1 is DFQATT and CDR2 is SNEGSKA (reference sequence). V lost 6 bases and J 1 base, leaving 15 bases between the germline ends. This CDR3 is 14 amino acids long. CDR3 region: CSALLGGVQETQYF. For the CDR3, the DNA is TGCAGTGCGTTACTAGGGGGGGTCCAAGAGACCCAGTACTTC.

This chain uses TRBV7-2 with TRBJ2-7; 13 positions match TRBD2. V trimming: 4 bases; J trimming: 6 bases; junction bases outside the gene matches: 6. Germline lookup yields CDR1 SGHTA and CDR2 FQGNSA. CDR3 length equals 15 residues. CDR3 sequence: CASSSTSGRDREQYF. In DNA form, the CDR3 reads TGTGCCAGCAGCTCTACTAGCGGGAGGGACCGCGAGCAGTACTTC.

This clonotype was counted a few times. The chain is built from TRBV6-6 and TRBJ2-3; 8 nucleotides line up with TRBD2. Germline loops: CDR1 MNHNY, CDR2 SVGAGI (reference sequence). The CDR3 length is 14 residues. V was clipped by 2 bases and J by 7 bases; unmatched bases: 5. This CDR3 reads CASSYPREANTQYF. The CDR3 DNA sequence: TGTGCCAGCAGTTACCCGCGGGAGGCTAATACGCAGTATTTT.

The chain uses TRBV4-2 and TRBJ2-5; D call uncertain. The end of the DNA fits TRBJ2-7 better, so the J call may be wrong. The germline V gene encodes CDR1 LGHNA and CDR2 YNFKEQ. The CDR3 sequence is 13 residues long. In DNA form, the CDR3 reads TGTGCCAGCAGCCAAGATTTTGATCACGAGCAGTACTTC. This gives the protein CASSQDFDHEQYF.

This clonotype was counted a few times. J is TRBJ1-2 and V is TRBV7-8; no clear D. This CDR3 has 15 amino acids. Germline V gives CDR1 SGHVS, CDR2 FQNEAQ. V lost 5 bases and J 8 bases, leaving 21 bases between the germline ends. CDR3 sequence reads: CASSLMVRTAKGYTF. CDR3 in DNA: TGTGCCAGCAGCCTGATGGTCAGAACGGCTAAAGGCTACACCTTC.

The chain employs TRBV5-5 and TRBJ1-2; D may be TRBD1 (6 bases). V lost 0 bases and J 2 bases, leaving 11 bases between the germline ends. The germline gives CDR1 SGHKS, CDR2 YYEKEE (reference sequence). The CDR3 has 15 residues. CDR3 in DNA: TGTGCCAGCAGCTTGGACCTAGGGGGGAACTATGGCTACACCTTC. As protein: CASSLDLGGNYGYTF.

The chain uses TRBV7-2 and TRBJ2-5; D gene unclear. V lost 2 bases and J lost 4, with 14 bases in between. Germline-derived CDR1 and CDR2 are SGHTA and FQGNSA. This CDR3 comprises 15 residues. The CDR3 nucleotides read TGTGCCAGCAGCTTATATGTGGTCGGCGGAGAGACCCAGTACTTC. As protein: CASSLYVVGGETQYF.

The V call is TRBV20-1, the J call TRBJ2-3; D may be TRBD2 (6 bases). This CDR3 comprises 13 residues. Germline CDR1 DFQATT, CDR2 SNEGSKA (reference sequence). The CDR3 coding sequence is TGCAGCCCGGTGCGGGACCGCACAGATACGCAGTATTTT. Protein product: CSPVRDRTDTQYF.

This clonotype appeared a few times. The J gene is TRBJ1-4, the V gene TRBV20-1; D is unclear. Germline-derived CDR1 and CDR2 are DFQATT and SNEGSKA (reference sequence). V dropped 3 bases and J dropped 10 bases, with 15 bases sitting between them. This CDR3 is built from 13 residues. DNA for the CDR3: TGCAGTGCTAGTTTTCCGGGCGGTGGAAAACTGTTTTTT. Translated, it gives CSASFPGGGKLFF.

This clonotype was recorded many times. The CDR3 protein is CASSRSNEQFF. The DNA for the CDR3 is TGTGCCAGCAGCCGAAGCAATGAGCAGTTCTTC. The chain couples TRBV7-2 to TRBJ2-1; no firm D call. The V gene lost 5 bases and the J gene lost 6 bases, with 5 bases spanning the gap. This CDR3 has 11 residues. Per germline, CDR1 SGHTA and CDR2 FQGNSA.

CDR3 sequence reads: CASSPRQQGWNTEAFF. The CDR3, as DNA: TGTGCCAGCAGCCCAAGACAACAAGGCTGGAACACTGAAGCTTTCTTT. This chain links TRBV9 with TRBJ1-1; D remains unclear. Germline V gene sequence: CDR1 SGDLS, CDR2 YYNGEE. The germline V and J ends were trimmed by 4 bases and 1 base, with 17 bases remaining between them. The CDR3 has 16 residues.

The gene calls are TRBV7-8 and TRBJ1-5; no definite D call. Trimming took 5 bases from V and 1 from J, leaving 12 bases between them. Germline V gene data show CDR1 as SGHVS and CDR2 as FQNEAQ. The CDR3 totals 15 residues. The CDR3 region is CASSGGGVSNQPQHF. Written as DNA, the CDR3 is TGTGCCAGCAGCGGCGGCGGGGTCAGCAATCAGCCCCAGCATTTT.

J is TRBJ2-4 and V is TRBV4-2, with 13 nucleotides matching TRBD2. Losses at the gene ends were 1 base for V and 0 bases for J; bases not matched to a gene: 12. This CDR3 region has 21 residues. Germline CDR1 is LGHNA and CDR2 is YNFKEQ. The CDR3 bases are TGTGCCAGCAGCCAAGGCCCTTCGGTGACTAGCGGGGGGACAGCCAAAAACATTCAGTACTTC. It is translated as CASSQGPSVTSGGTAKNIQYF.

The chain joins TRBV20-1 to TRBJ2-1; TRBD1 or TRBD2 may be the D gene (6 bases each). Trimming shortened V by 5 bases and J by 3 bases, and 11 bases separated the two germline ends. Germline CDR1 DFQATT, CDR2 SNEGSKA (reference sequence). This CDR3 region has 13 residues. The CDR3 bases are TGCAGTGCTCGAAGGGGGGTCTACAATGAGCAGTTCTTC. This encodes CSARRGVYNEQFF.

The V and J genes are TRBV19 and TRBJ1-2, with D maybe TRBD1 (6 bases). CDR3 length equals 15 residues. V was shortened by 4 bases and J by 1 base, with 13 bases between the two germline ends. Looked up from germline, CDR1 is LNHDA and CDR2 is SQIVND (reference sequence). The DNA for the CDR3 is TGTGCCAGTAGTACCAGGGACACCGGTAACTATGGCTACACCTTC. Protein product: CASSTRDTGNYGYTF.

This clonotype was seen a handful of times. The chain has TRBV6-1 and TRBJ1-5; TRBD1 aligns across 7 bases. The length of the CDR3 is 13 residues. Per the germline V gene, CDR1 is MNHNS and CDR2 is SASEGT. The trim removed 3 bases at V and 5 bases at J, leaving 1 base unmatched. The CDR3 region is CASSETGHQPQHF. The CDR3 DNA reads as TGTGCCAGCAGTGAGACAGGGCATCAGCCCCAGCATTTT.